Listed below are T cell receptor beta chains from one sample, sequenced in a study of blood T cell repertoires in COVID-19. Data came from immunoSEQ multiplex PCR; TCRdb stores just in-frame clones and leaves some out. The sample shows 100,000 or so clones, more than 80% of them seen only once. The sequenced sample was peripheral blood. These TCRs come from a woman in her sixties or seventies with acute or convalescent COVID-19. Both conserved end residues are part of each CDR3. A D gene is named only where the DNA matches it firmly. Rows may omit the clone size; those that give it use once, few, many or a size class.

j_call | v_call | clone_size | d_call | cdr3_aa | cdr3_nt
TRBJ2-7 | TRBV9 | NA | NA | CASSVDGDGGEQYF | TGTGCCAGCAGCGTAGACGGAGACGGGGGCGAGCAGTACTTC
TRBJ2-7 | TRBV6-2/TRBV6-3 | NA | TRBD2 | CASSYSGGAGAGEQYF | TGTGCCAGCAGTTACTCGGGAGGAGCGGGGGCAGGGGAGCAGTACTTC
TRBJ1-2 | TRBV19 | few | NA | CASSIIGGRNGYTF | TGTGCCAGTAGTATAATCGGGGGAAGGAATGGCTACACCTTC
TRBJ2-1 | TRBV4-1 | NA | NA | CASSQATADNEQFF | TGCGCCAGCAGCCAAGCTACCGCCGACAATGAGCAGTTCTTC
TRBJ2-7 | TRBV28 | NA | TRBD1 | CASSSPGQGAGEQYF | TGTGCCAGCAGTTCCCCAGGACAGGGGGCGGGGGAGCAGTACTTC
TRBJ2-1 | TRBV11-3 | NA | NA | CASSLRQDNEQFF | TGTGCCAGCAGCTTAAGACAGGACAATGAGCAGTTCTTC
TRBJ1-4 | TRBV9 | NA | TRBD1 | CASSATGGSRGEKLFF | TGTGCCAGCAGCGCTACAGGGGGCAGCCGGGGGGAAAAACTGTTTTTT
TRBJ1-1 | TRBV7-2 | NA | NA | CASSLDRVNTEAFF | TGTGCCAGCAGCTTAGACCGGGTGAACACTGAAGCTTTCTTT
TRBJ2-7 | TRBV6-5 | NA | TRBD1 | CASSYRDRDYEQYF | TGTGCCAGCAGTTACCGGGACAGAGACTACGAGCAGTACTTC
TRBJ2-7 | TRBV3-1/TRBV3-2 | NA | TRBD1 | CASSQGQGAIGYEQYF | TGTGCCAGCAGCCAAGGACAGGGGGCAATTGGCTACGAGCAGTACTTC
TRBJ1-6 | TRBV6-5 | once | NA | CASRTLDSGSPLHF | TGTGCCAGCAGAACTTTGGACAGTGGGTCCCCCCTCCACTTT
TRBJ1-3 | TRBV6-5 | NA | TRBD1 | CASSYSDRVYF | TGTGCCAGCAGTTACTCGGACAGGGTTTATTTT
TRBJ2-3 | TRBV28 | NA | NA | CASSLPLAGARQYF | TGTGCCAGCAGTTTACCGCTGGCGGGGGCTCGGCAGTATTTT
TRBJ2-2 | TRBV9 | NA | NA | CASSVAANTGELFF | TGTGCCAGCAGCGTAGCTGCGAACACCGGGGAGCTGTTTTTT
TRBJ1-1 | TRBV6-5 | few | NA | CASSQQGPGTEAFF | TGTGCCAGCAGTCAGCAGGGCCCGGGCACTGAAGCTTTCTTT
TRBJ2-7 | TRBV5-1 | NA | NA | CASSPSHTYEQYF | TGCGCCAGCAGCCCCTCTCACACCTACGAGCAGTACTTC
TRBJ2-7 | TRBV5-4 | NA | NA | CASSFGQAGIYEQYF | TGTGCCAGCAGCTTTGGCCAGGCGGGAATCTACGAGCAGTACTTC
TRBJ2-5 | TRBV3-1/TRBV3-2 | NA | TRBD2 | CASSPRGGNQETQYF | TGTGCCAGCAGCCCACGGGGGGGCAACCAAGAGACCCAGTACTTC
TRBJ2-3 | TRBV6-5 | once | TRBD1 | CASSPTGNTQYF | TGTGCCAGCAGTCCGACAGGGAATACGCAGTATTTT
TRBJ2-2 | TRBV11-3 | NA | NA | CASSSPRTGELFF | TGTGCCAGCAGCTCCCCGCGCACCGGGGAGCTGTTTTTT
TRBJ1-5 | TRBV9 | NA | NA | CASSSDNSNQPQHF | TGTGCCAGCAGCAGTGACAACAGCAATCAGCCCCAGCATTTT
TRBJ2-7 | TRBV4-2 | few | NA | CASSQDGDEQYF | TGTGCCAGCAGCCAGGACGGGGACGAGCAGTACTTC
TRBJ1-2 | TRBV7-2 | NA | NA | CASSPLTQTGSYGYTF | TGTGCCAGCAGCCCTCTGACACAGACAGGCAGCTATGGCTACACCTTC
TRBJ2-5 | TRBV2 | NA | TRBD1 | CASSEAGQGAKTQYF | TGTGCCAGCAGTGAAGCGGGACAGGGGGCGAAGACCCAGTACTTC
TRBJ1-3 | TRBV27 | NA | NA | CASSLRWSGEANTIYF | TGTGCCAGCAGTCTCCGCTGGAGCGGGGAGGCAAACACCATATATTTT
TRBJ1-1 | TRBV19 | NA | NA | CASSTTVAWTEAFF | TGTGCCAGTAGTACCACAGTAGCGTGGACTGAAGCTTTCTTT
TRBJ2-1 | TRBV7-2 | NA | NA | CASSLRVGGRYNEQFF | TGTGCCAGCAGCTTAAGGGTGGGCGGGCGTTACAATGAGCAGTTCTTC
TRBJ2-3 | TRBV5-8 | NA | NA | CASSWGQGGTDTQYF | TGTGCCAGCAGCTGGGGGCAGGGTGGTACAGATACGCAGTATTTT
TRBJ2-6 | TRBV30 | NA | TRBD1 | CAWSAHRGSGANVLTF | TGTGCCTGGAGTGCCCACAGGGGCTCTGGGGCCAACGTCCTGACTTTC
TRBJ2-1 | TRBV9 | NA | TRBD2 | CASSAGGGDEQFF | TGTGCCAGCAGCGCGGGAGGGGGTGATGAGCAGTTCTTC
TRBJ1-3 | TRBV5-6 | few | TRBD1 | CASSPGTGGTGNTIYF | TGTGCCAGCAGCCCAGGGACAGGGGGGACTGGAAACACCATATATTTT
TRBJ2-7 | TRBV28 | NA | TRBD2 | CASSSLAAPAYEQYF | TGTGCCAGCAGTTCCCTAGCGGCCCCCGCCTACGAGCAGTACTTC
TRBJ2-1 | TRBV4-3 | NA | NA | CASSQRPRLNEQFF | TGCGCCAGCAGCCAACGACCGCGGCTGAATGAGCAGTTCTTC
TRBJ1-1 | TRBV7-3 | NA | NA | CASSTDRNTEAFF | TGTGCCAGCAGCACTGACAGGAACACTGAAGCTTTCTTT
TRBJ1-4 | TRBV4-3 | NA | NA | CASSQDGAMTTNEKLFF | TGCGCCAGCAGCCAAGATGGGGCAATGACAACTAATGAAAAACTGTTTTTT
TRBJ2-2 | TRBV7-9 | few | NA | CASSPRTGSNTGELFF | TGTGCCAGCAGCCCCCGCACAGGATCGAACACCGGGGAGCTGTTTTTT
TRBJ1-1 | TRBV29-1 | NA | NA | CSVVAAWGTEAFF | TGCAGCGTTGTAGCGGCTTGGGGCACTGAAGCTTTCTTT
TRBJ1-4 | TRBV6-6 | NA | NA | CASRGAGQSNEKLFF | TGTGCCAGCAGGGGGGCTGGACAAAGTAATGAAAAACTGTTTTTT
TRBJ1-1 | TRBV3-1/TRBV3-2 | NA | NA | CASTHVGGTEAFF | TGTGCCAGCACCCACGTGGGGGGGACTGAAGCTTTCTTT
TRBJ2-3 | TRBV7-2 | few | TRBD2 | CASSLVVAGGRTTDTQYF | TGTGCCAGCAGCTTAGTCGTAGCGGGGGGCCGAACCACAGATACGCAGTATTTT
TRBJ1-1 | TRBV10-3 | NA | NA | CAISEKADQPPGAFF | TGTGCCATCAGTGAGAAGGCAGACCAACCCCCGGGGGCTTTCTTT
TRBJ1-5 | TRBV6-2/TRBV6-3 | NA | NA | CASSSGGYGPQHF | TGTGCCAGCAGTTCTGGGGGGTATGGGCCCCAGCATTTT
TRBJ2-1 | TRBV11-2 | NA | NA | CASSFRYEQFF | TGTGCCAGCAGCTTCAGGTATGAGCAGTTCTTC
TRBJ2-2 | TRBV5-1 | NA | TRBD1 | CASSSDRVLAGELFF | TGCGCCAGCAGCTCCGACAGGGTACTGGCCGGGGAGCTGTTTTTT